A single sample gave rise to the 9 T cell receptor beta chains below, sequenced in a study of T cell clonality in common variable immunodeficiency. Sequencing was performed with immunoSEQ multiplex PCR; in TCRdb, only in-frame clones are kept and a portion is missing. This repertoire lists about 35,000 clones without singletons; roughly 2.9% sits in the top ten. The specimen was peripheral blood mononuclear cells. All receptors derive from a person between 18 and 75 years old in good health.

Many counts were recorded for this clone. This may be a read error, as it is one base from a much larger clone. The observed sequence ends 3 residues before the CDR3 terminus, with the missing tail filled in from the germline J gene. The chain joins TRBV5-1 to TRBJ1-4, with 8 bases lining up with TRBD1. Germline-derived CDR1 and CDR2 are SGHRS and YFSETQ. CDR3 length: 17 residues. The sequenced CDR3 bases are TGCGCCAGCAGCTGGGGACAGGCCGGCTCTGGGGCCAACGTA. Its protein product is CASSWGQAGSGANV. In full, the CDR3 reads CASSWGQAGSGANVLFF.

This clone was observed many times. The missing CDR3 end, 3 residues past where the read stops, is filled in from the germline J gene. This chain joins TRBV29-1 and TRBJ1-3; D is possibly TRBD1 (5 bases). In germline, CDR1 is SQVTM, CDR2 ANQGSEA. The CDR3 runs 16 residues. The V end lost 6 bases, the J end lost 0 bases, and 18 bases lay between the germline ends. The CDR3 DNA, read in part, is TGCAGCGTCTCAGGGAGGAGGTTACCCTCTGGAAACACC. It is translated as CSVSGRRLPSGNT. The CDR3 as a whole reads CSVSGRRLPSGNTIYF.

This clone was counted ten times or more. The observed sequence ends 3 residues before the CDR3 terminus, with the missing tail filled in from the germline J gene. The chain has TRBV7-2 and TRBJ2-3, with D maybe TRBD2 (5 bases). The germline V gene has CDR1 SGHTA and CDR2 FQGNSA. This CDR3 is 14 amino acids long. V was trimmed by 0 bases and J by 4 bases, leaving 8 bases between them. The chain's CDR3 is CASSLAPGADTQYF. The DNA read from the CDR3 is TGTGCCAGCAGCTTAGCCCCCGGGGCAGATACG.

This clone was seen only a few times. The read finishes 3 residues shy of the CDR3 end, and the germline J gene is used to complete it. V gene TRBV5-1 combines with J gene TRBJ2-7; D may be TRBD2 (6 bases). The germline V and J ends were trimmed by 4 bases and 3 bases, with 11 bases remaining between them. CDR1 and CDR2 (germline): SGHRS, YFSETQ. This CDR3 region has 13 residues. CDR3 region: CASSAGLYYEQYF. The CDR3 bases that were read are TGCGCCAGCAGCGCGGGACTGTACTACGAG.

Many counts were recorded for this clone. The CDR3 is cut off 3 residues early in the read; its end comes from the germline J gene. The chain employs TRBV29-1 and TRBJ2-7; 9 bases map to TRBD2. V trimming: 1 base; J trimming: 4 bases; junction bases outside the gene matches: 14. CDR1 is SQVTM, CDR2 ANQGSEA, per germline. This CDR3 comprises 17 residues. The chain's CDR3 is CSVEGRSSGKARYEQYF. Incomplete CDR3 DNA: TGCAGCGTTGAAGGTCGGTCTAGCGGGAAAGCAAGGTACGAG.

In its sample, this clone was seen a few times. The read is 3 residues too short to cover the CDR3 end, so that end is filled in from the germline J gene. This chain uses TRBV19 with TRBJ2-7; D ambiguous. Trimming cost V 3 bases and J 2 bases, with 8 bases left between them. CDR1 and CDR2 (germline): LNHDA, SQIVND (reference sequence). The CDR3 runs 13 residues. The sequenced CDR3 bases are TGTGCCAGTAGTATGTCGCGTCCCTACGAG. It encodes CASSMSRPYE. The whole CDR3 protein reads CASSMSRPYEQYF.

This clone was observed many times. The missing CDR3 end, 3 residues past where the read stops, is filled in from the germline J gene. The J gene is TRBJ2-6, the V gene TRBV20-1; TRBD1 matches 7 bases. The CDR3 covers 18 residues. Germline lookup yields CDR1 DFQATT and CDR2 SNEGSKA (reference sequence). The trim removed 0 bases at V and 0 bases at J, leaving 8 bases unmatched. The CDR3: CSARDSRGQFSGANVLTF. The sequenced part of the CDR3 DNA is TGCAGTGCTAGAGATAGTCGGGGACAGTTCTCTGGGGCCAACGTC.

Notes on this clone: The DNA ends 3 residues before the CDR3 does, and the rest of the CDR3 is filled in from the germline J gene. This sample also contains other DNA sequences that code for the same CDR3. The V call is TRBV7-6, the J call TRBJ1-2; TRBD1 matches 10 bases. V was pared by 2 bases and J by 3 bases, with 9 bases of the junction left unmatched. The length of the CDR3 is 17 residues. CDR1 SGHVS and CDR2 FNYEAQ come from the germline V gene. The sequenced CDR3 bases are TGTGCCAGCAGCTTACGCCCGGGACAGGGGTTAGACTATGGC. This translates into CASSLRPGQGLDYG. The entire CDR3 protein reads CASSLRPGQGLDYGYTF.

This clone was detected ten times or more. The read is 3 residues too short to cover the CDR3 end, so that end is filled in from the germline J gene. This chain connects TRBV2 to TRBJ2-7, with TRBD2 identical over 9 bases. CDR3 length: 15 amino acids. After removal of 1 base from V and 3 bases from J, the junction contained 4 bases not matched to a gene. In germline, CDR1 is SNHLY, CDR2 FYNNEI. Partial CDR3 DNA: TGTGCCAGCAGTGAAGTGCTAGCGGGATACTACGAG. It specifies CASSEVLAGYYE. The full CDR3 sequence reads CASSEVLAGYYEQYF.